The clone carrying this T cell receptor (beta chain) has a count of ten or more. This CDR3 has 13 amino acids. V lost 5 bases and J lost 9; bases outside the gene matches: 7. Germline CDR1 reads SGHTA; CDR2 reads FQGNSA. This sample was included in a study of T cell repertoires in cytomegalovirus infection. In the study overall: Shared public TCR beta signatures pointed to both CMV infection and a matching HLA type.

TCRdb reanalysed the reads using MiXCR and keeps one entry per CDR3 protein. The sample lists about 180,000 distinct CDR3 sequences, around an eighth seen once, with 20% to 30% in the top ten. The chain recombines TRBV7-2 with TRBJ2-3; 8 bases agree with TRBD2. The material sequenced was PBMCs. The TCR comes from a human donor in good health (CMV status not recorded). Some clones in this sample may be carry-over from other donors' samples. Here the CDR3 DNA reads TGTGCCAGCAGCCCCTTTGCGGGAGGAACGCAGTATTTT. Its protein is CASSPFAGGTQYF.